The 8 T cell receptor beta chains given below trace back to one sample, sequenced in a study of cytomegalovirus exposure and HLA in healthy donors. Primers for the PCR totalled 60 Vbeta and 13 Jbeta. Clones were sequenced by immunoSEQ multiplex PCR, and TCRdb holds only the in-frame ones, with some missing. The table includes approximately 67,000 clones, roughly two thirds detected once. Specimen: PBMCs. These receptor sequences come from a woman in her twenties or thirties in good health and CMV-seronegative.

In its sample, this clone was seen once. The V gene is TRBV6-6, the J gene TRBJ2-7; TRBD2 matches 9 bases. Germline V gene lookup returns CDR1 MNHNY and CDR2 SVGAGI (reference sequence). This CDR3 is 14 amino acids long. Germline trimming cut 5 bases from V and 3 bases from J; bases unmatched to any gene: 5. CDR3 nucleotide sequence: TGTGCCAGCAGTCACCTAGCGGGGAGCTACGAGCAGTACTTC. Its protein product is CASSHLAGSYEQYF.

This sequence joins TRBV5-1 and TRBJ1-5; D unresolved. Germline-derived CDR1 and CDR2 are SGHRS and YFSETQ. The CDR3 loop spans 12 amino acids. Trimming took 5 bases from V and 9 from J, leaving 12 bases between them. CDR3 bases: TGCGCCAGCAGTCGAGCCCTCGTGCCCCAGCATTTT. Its protein product is CASSRALVPQHF.

The chain has TRBV10-1 and TRBJ2-1, with 8 positions matching TRBD1. After removal of 0 bases from V and 7 bases from J, the junction contained 11 bases not matched to a gene. The CDR3 runs to 17 residues. Looked up from germline, CDR1 is WNHNN and CDR2 is SYGVQD (reference sequence). CDR3 nucleotides: TGCGCCAGCAGTGAGTCGAAGTGGACAGGGAATTGGAATGAGCAGTTCTTC. Its protein product is CASSESKWTGNWNEQFF.

V is TRBV29-1 and J is TRBJ2-5; a weak D match, TRBD1 (6 bases). The end of the DNA is better explained by TRBJ2-7, so the J call may be wrong. Per the germline V gene, CDR1 is SQVTM and CDR2 is ANQGSEA. CDR3 size: 13 residues. The CDR3 loop reads CSAQGIGSYEQYF. The CDR3 DNA sequence: TGCAGCGCTCAGGGGATTGGGTCCTACGAGCAGTACTTC.

This sequence joins TRBV7-8 and TRBJ1-5, with 9 bases matching TRBD1. This CDR3 region has 15 residues. The germline V gene has CDR1 SGHVS and CDR2 FQNEAQ. The V gene end was trimmed by 3 bases and the J gene end by 3 bases; junction bases not matched to a gene: 3. The CDR3 protein is CASSFRDRVNQPQHF. Written as DNA, the CDR3 is TGTGCCAGCAGCTTCCGGGACAGGGTCAATCAGCCCCAGCATTTT.

There are a few counts of this clone. This chain joins TRBV5-5 and TRBJ1-1; no definite D call. Germline CDR1 is SGHKS and CDR2 is YYEKEE (reference sequence). V was clipped by 1 base and J by 1 base, with 8 bases between them. CDR3 length: 14 residues. CDR3 coding DNA: TGTGCCAGCAGCTTGAGAGCTTCGAACACTGAAGCTTTCTTT. As protein: CASSLRASNTEAFF.

This rearrangement joins TRBV18 to TRBJ2-2; TRBD1 matches at 7 bases. V shed 6 bases and J 7 bases; nucleotides not matched to a gene: 11. The CDR3 has 15 amino acids. The germline V gene encodes CDR1 KGHSH and CDR2 LQKENI. The CDR3 nucleotides are TGTGCCAGCTCTCCCGACAGGGCGAATGGCGGGGAGCTGTTTTTT. Encoded protein: CASSPDRANGGELFF.

The chain couples TRBV4-1 to TRBJ1-3, with D uncertain. Germline CDR1 reads MGHRA; CDR2 reads YSYEKL. V was clipped by 3 bases and J by 0 bases, with 12 bases between them. The CDR3 covers 16 residues. CDR3 sequence (DNA): TGCGCCAGCAGCCATCAGAAGGAGAGCTCTGGAAACACCATATATTTT. It specifies CASSHQKESSGNTIYF.